A selection of T cell receptor beta chains follows, all from one sample in a study of cytomegalovirus exposure and HLA in healthy donors. Sequenced by immunoSEQ multiplex PCR; TCRdb stores in-frame clones only, minus some. The table has 150,000 or so clones, 70% to 90% seen once; the top ten hold roughly 9.3%. Sequenced: PBMCs. These receptors were collected from a man between 18 and 35 years old in good health and CMV-seropositive. Each CDR3 is given with its conserved first and last residue. D genes are given only for firm matches. Rows give clone size only sometimes, using once, few, many, or a class for an expanded clone.

d_call	clone_size	v_call	j_call	cdr3_nt	cdr3_aa
TRBD1	NA	TRBV5-5	TRBJ2-7	TGTGCCAGCAGCTCGACAGGGGGGGGCTACGAGCAGTACTTC	CASSSTGGGYEQYF
TRBD1	NA	TRBV20-1	TRBJ2-7	TGCAGTGCTAGGCAGGGGGCAGAGCAGTACTTC	CSARQGAEQYF
TRBD1	NA	TRBV7-6	TRBJ2-7	TGTGCCAGCAGCATCTATCCGGGACAGCTGGGCGAGCAGTACTTC	CASSIYPGQLGEQYF
TRBD1	NA	TRBV6-5	TRBJ1-2	TGTGCCAGCAGTTCCGACAGGGTGGGCTACACCTTC	CASSSDRVGYTF
NA	NA	TRBV4-1	TRBJ2-3	TGCGCCAGCAGCCAAGAACAGACTAACACAGATACGCAGTATTTT	CASSQEQTNTDTQYF
NA	NA	TRBV6-6	TRBJ1-5	TGTGCCAGCAGTGTACAGGGAAATCAGCCCCAGCATTTT	CASSVQGNQPQHF
NA	NA	TRBV6-4	TRBJ1-2	TGTGCCAGCAGTCAAATTCAGACAGGAATCTATGGCTACACCTTC	CASSQIQTGIYGYTF
NA	once	TRBV27	TRBJ2-6	TGTGCCAGCAGTGACCGGGACATCTTCCGAGCCTCTGGGGCCAACGTCCTGACTTTC	CASSDRDIFRASGANVLTF
TRBD1	NA	TRBV4-1	TRBJ1-4	TGCGCCAGCTCCGACCAGGGGGGTGAAAAACTGTTTTTT	CASSDQGGEKLFF
NA	NA	TRBV20-1	TRBJ2-7	TGCAGTGCTCGTGACAACTACGAGCAGTACTTC	CSARDNYEQYF
TRBD2	NA	TRBV6-4	TRBJ2-3	TGTGCCAGCAGTTCATCGGGGGGATACGCAGATACGCAGTATTTT	CASSSSGGYADTQYF
TRBD2	NA	TRBV6-5	TRBJ2-1	TGTGCCAGCAGTCCCGGGACTAGGGGTACCGAGCAGTTCTTC	CASSPGTRGTEQFF
TRBD1	NA	TRBV10-2	TRBJ2-5	TGCGCCAGCAGTGAGGACAGGGTGGAGACCCAGTACTTC	CASSEDRVETQYF
TRBD1	NA	TRBV7-2	TRBJ1-2	TGTGCCAGCAGCTTATTGTCAGGGGGAGTTTGGAACTATGGCTACACCTTC	CASSLLSGGVWNYGYTF
NA	few	TRBV5-1	TRBJ1-2	TGCGCCAGCAGCTCCCTCGGAGGGACCCAATATGGCTACACCTTC	CASSSLGGTQYGYTF
TRBD1	NA	TRBV19	TRBJ2-2	TGTGCCAGTAGTGAAGGGGGCCTAGGGAGTGCCGGGGAGCTGTTTTTT	CASSEGGLGSAGELFF
TRBD2	NA	TRBV19	TRBJ2-5	TGTGCCAGTAGCCCAGGCAGACTAGCGGGGGGGGAGACCCAGTACTTC	CASSPGRLAGGETQYF
TRBD1	NA	TRBV18	TRBJ2-7	TGTGCCAGCTCACCCGGGACAGGCTCCTACGAGCAGTACTTC	CASSPGTGSYEQYF
NA	NA	TRBV7-9	TRBJ2-7	TGTGCCAGCAGCCCCGGTTTAGGGACACAGCTTTACGAGCAGTACTTC	CASSPGLGTQLYEQYF
TRBD1	NA	TRBV27	TRBJ2-2	TGTGCCAGCAGTTCAGGGGGTACCGGGGAGCTGTTTTTT	CASSSGGTGELFF
NA	NA	TRBV9	TRBJ2-2	TGTGCCAGCAGCGTAGCTACGTCAGGGCCAGGGGAGCTGTTTTTT	CASSVATSGPGELFF
NA	NA	TRBV15	TRBJ2-1	TGTGCCACCCGGCAGGGGTTTTACAATGAGCAGTTCTTC	CATRQGFYNEQFF
TRBD1	NA	TRBV11-3	TRBJ1-5	TGTGCCAGCAGCTTAGCCCCGGGACAGGGGTGTGTTCAGCCCCAGCATTTT	CASSLAPGQGCVQPQHF
NA	NA	TRBV18	TRBJ1-6	TGTGCCAGCTCACCACCGGGGGCAGTGGGGAATTCACCCCTCCACTTT	CASSPPGAVGNSPLHF
NA	NA	TRBV18	TRBJ1-6	TGTGCCAGCTCACCGACACCCGTTAGGCCCTATAATTCACCCCTCCACTTT	CASSPTPVRPYNSPLHF
NA	NA	TRBV2	TRBJ2-5	TGTGCCGGTAAGGGAGAGACGGAGACCCAGTACTTC	CAGKGETETQYF
NA	NA	TRBV6-6	TRBJ1-1	TGTGCCAGCAGTTACTCGACAGGCGGCACTGAAGCTTTCTTT	CASSYSTGGTEAFF
NA	few	TRBV18	TRBJ1-4	TGTGCCAGCTCATCGAGGGAGGGGAATGAAAAACTGTTTTTT	CASSSREGNEKLFF
TRBD2	NA	TRBV6-1	TRBJ2-1	TGTGCCAGCAGTGAATTCGAGCGGGGAAATGAGCAGTTCTTC	CASSEFERGNEQFF
NA	once	TRBV7-2	TRBJ2-7	TGTGCCAGCAGCTCTCGGGGGGCGTTCGAGCAGTACTTC	CASSSRGAFEQYF
NA	NA	TRBV27	TRBJ1-5	TGTGCCAGTTCGAGAGATAGCAATCAGCCCCAGCATTTT	CASSRDSNQPQHF
TRBD1	NA	TRBV7-2	TRBJ2-7	TGTGCCAGCAGCCCGGGGACAGGCACCTACGAGCAGTACTTC	CASSPGTGTYEQYF
NA	NA	TRBV6-6	TRBJ1-6	TGTGCCAGCAGTTACTTGGACAGCTCCTATAATTCACCCCTCCACTTT	CASSYLDSSYNSPLHF
TRBD2	once	TRBV6-5	TRBJ2-7	TGTGCCAGCAGTTACGGGAGCGGGGGTTTCTACGAGCAGTACTTC	CASSYGSGGFYEQYF
NA	NA	TRBV5-4	TRBJ2-7	TGTGCCAGCAGCTGGAGGGGTGGCACCCCCGAGCAGTACTTC	CASSWRGGTPEQYF
NA	NA	TRBV19	TRBJ2-2	TGTGCCAGTAGTACCCTAGGACTATTAACCGGGGAGCTGTTTTTT	CASSTLGLLTGELFF
TRBD1	NA	TRBV6-5	TRBJ2-7	TGTGCCAGCAGGAGGACAGGGGGCGAGCAGTACTTC	CASRRTGGEQYF
NA	few	TRBV19	TRBJ1-1	TGTGCCAGTCGCCCGAACAGAAGCAAGGACACTGAAGCTTTCTTT	CASRPNRSKDTEAFF
NA	few	TRBV5-1	TRBJ2-1	TGCGCCAGCAGCTTGGACAGTAACTACAATGAGCAGTTCTTC	CASSLDSNYNEQFF
NA	NA	TRBV7-9	TRBJ2-2	TGTGCCAGCAGCTTATACACAGGTAGCGGCACCGGGGAGCTGTTTTTT	CASSLYTGSGTGELFF
NA	NA	TRBV4-1	TRBJ1-5	TGCGCCAGCAGCCAAGATCCAGTGAGCAATCAGCCCCAGCATTTT	CASSQDPVSNQPQHF
TRBD1	NA	TRBV7-8	TRBJ2-2	TGTGCCAGCAGCCCGTGGGTGATGGACAGGGGCACCGGGGAGCTGTTTTTT	CASSPWVMDRGTGELFF
TRBD1	NA	TRBV9	TRBJ2-7	TGTGCCAGCAGCGTAGAAGGGACAGGGTCCTACGAGCAGTACTTC	CASSVEGTGSYEQYF
NA	NA	TRBV5-1	TRBJ1-1	TGCGCCAGCAGCTTGGACGGGGACACTGAAGCTTTCTTT	CASSLDGDTEAFF
NA	once	TRBV7-2	TRBJ2-1	TGTGCCAGCAGCTTAGTCAGGGTCCGATACAATGAGCAGTTCTTC	CASSLVRVRYNEQFF
NA	once	TRBV2	TRBJ1-2	TGTGCCGGGAGGGGCAGGGATTATGGCTACACCTTC	CAGRGRDYGYTF
NA	NA	TRBV5-6	TRBJ1-1	TGTGCCAGCAGCCCCGGGGGGTCTGAAGCTTTCTTT	CASSPGGSEAFF
TRBD2	NA	TRBV7-9	TRBJ2-5	TGTGCCAGCAGCTTAACTAGCGGCAAACAAGAGACCCAGTACTTC	CASSLTSGKQETQYF
TRBD2	NA	TRBV7-6	TRBJ2-3	TGTGCCAGCAGCTTAGCGCGGGGGGGAGACACAGATACGCAGTATTTT	CASSLARGGDTDTQYF